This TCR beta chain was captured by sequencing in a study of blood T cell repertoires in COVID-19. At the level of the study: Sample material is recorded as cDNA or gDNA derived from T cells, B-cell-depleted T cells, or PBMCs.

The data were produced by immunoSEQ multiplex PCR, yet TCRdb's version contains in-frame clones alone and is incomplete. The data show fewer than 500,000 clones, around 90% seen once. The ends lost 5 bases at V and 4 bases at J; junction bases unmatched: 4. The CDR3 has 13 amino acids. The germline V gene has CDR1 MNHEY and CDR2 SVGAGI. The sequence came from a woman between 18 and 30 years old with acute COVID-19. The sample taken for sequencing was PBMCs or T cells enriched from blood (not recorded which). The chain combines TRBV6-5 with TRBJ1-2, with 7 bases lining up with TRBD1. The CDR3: CASSNRGPYGYTF. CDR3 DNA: TGTGCCAGCAGTAACAGGGGTCCCTATGGCTACACCTTC.